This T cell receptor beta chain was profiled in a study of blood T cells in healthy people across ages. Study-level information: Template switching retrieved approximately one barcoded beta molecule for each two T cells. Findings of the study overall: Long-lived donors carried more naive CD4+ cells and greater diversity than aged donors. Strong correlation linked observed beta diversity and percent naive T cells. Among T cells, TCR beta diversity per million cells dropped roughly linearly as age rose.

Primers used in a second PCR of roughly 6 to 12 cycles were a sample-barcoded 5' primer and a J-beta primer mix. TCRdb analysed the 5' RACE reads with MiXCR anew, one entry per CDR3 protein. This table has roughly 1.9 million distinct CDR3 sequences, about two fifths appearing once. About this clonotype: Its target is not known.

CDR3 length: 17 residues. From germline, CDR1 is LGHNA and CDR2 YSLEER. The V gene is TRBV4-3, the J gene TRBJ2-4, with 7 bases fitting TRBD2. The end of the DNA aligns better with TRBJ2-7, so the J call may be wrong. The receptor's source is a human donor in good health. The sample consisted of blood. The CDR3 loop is CASSRGSGVRPYYEQYF. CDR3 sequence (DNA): TGCGCCAGCAGCCGAGGGAGCGGGGTGCGTCCTTACTACGAGCAGTACTTC.